Listed here is a single T cell receptor (beta chain). Its antigen is as yet unknown. The sample comes from a study of shared clonotypes between healthy human individuals. Study context: Two women and a few men aged 18 to 49 made up the donors.

Splitting of each subset's genomic DNA was done evenly across several immunoSEQ plates. Sorted-subset replicate PCRs used around 200 ng of genomic DNA. This amount corresponded to about 30,000 T cell genomes. Repertoires were generated with immunoSEQ multiplex PCR, while TCRdb's copy carries only in-frame clones and drops some. The sample includes about 600,000 clones, around 97% of them seen just once. General study findings and limits: Shared clonotypes: about 5.3% naive CD4, under 4% naive CD8, under 2.5% memory CD4, over 0.3% memory CD8.

The clonotype originates from a woman between 25 and 40 years old in good health. The specimen was naive CD4+ T cells sorted from blood. Noted subset: CD45RA+ positively selected.

CDR3 protein: CASSEGGARNYGYTF. The CDR3 DNA reads TGTGCCAGCAGTGAAGGGGGGGCGCGTAACTATGGCTACACCTTC. This chain connects TRBV25-1 to TRBJ1-2; D might be TRBD1 (6 bases). CDR1 is MGHDK, CDR2 SYGVNS, per germline. V was pared by 2 bases and J by 1 base, with 11 bases between. CDR3 length equals 15 residues.